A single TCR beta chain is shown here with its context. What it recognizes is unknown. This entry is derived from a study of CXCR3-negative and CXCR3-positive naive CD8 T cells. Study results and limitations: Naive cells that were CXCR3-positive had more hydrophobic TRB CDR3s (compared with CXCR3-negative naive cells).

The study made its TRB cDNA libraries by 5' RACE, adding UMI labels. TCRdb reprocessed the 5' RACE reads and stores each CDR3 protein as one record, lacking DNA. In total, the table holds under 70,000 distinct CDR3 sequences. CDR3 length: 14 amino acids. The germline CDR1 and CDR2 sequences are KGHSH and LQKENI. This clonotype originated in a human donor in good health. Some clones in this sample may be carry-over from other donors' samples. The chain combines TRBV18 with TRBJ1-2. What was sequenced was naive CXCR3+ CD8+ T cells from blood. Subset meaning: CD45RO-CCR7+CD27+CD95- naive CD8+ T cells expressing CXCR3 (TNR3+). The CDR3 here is CASSPADLNYGYTF.